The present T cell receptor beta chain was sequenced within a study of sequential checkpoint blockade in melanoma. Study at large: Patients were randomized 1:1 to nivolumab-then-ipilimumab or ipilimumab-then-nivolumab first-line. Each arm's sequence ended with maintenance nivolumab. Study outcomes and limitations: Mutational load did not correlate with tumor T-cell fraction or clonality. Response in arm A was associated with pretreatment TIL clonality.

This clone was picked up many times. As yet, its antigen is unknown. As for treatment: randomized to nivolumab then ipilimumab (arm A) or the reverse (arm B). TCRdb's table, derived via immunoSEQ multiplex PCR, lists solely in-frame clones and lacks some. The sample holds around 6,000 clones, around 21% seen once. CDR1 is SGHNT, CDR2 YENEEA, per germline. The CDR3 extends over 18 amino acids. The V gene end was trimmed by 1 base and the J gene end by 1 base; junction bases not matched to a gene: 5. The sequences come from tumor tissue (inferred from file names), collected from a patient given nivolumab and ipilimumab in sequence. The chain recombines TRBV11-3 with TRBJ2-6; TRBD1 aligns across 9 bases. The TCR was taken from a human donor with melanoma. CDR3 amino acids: CASSLVKGQGSGANVLTF. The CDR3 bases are TGTGCCAGCAGCTTAGTAAAGGGACAGGGTTCTGGGGCCAACGTCCTGACTTTC.